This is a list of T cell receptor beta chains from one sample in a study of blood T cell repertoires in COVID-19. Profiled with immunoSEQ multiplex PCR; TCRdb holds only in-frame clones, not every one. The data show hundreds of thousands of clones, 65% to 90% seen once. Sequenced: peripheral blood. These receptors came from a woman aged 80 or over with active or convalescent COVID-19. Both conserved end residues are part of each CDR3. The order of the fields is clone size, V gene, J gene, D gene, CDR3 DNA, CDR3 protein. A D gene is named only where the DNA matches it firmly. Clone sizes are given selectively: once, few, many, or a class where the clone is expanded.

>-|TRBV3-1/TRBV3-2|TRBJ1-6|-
TGTGCCAGCAGCCATCGGGAGAAAAGCTCCTATAATTCACCCCTCCACTTT
CASSHREKSSYNSPLHF
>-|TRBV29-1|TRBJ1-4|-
TGCAGCGTTGAAGATCCCCAGGCACCAACTAATGAAAAACTGTTTTTT
CSVEDPQAPTNEKLFF
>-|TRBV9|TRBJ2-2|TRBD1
TGTGCCAGCAGCGTATCGACAGGGAGCACCGGGGAGCTGTTTTTT
CASSVSTGSTGELFF
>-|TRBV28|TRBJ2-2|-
TGTGCCAGCAGTTTCCCAGGGGGGACCGGGGAGCTGTTTTTT
CASSFPGGTGELFF
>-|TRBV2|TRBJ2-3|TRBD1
TGTGCCAGCAAAATCACCGGGACAGCCCTATTCACAGATACGCAGTATTTT
CASKITGTALFTDTQYF
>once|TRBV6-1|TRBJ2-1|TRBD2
TGTGCCAGCAGTGAAGAACTAGCGGGAGGGCCATTCTCCTACAATGAGCAGTTCTTC
CASSEELAGGPFSYNEQFF
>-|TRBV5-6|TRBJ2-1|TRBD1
TGTGCCAGCAGCTGGGACAGGGGTGTGGCCTACAATGAGCAGTTCTTC
CASSWDRGVAYNEQFF
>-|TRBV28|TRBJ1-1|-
TGTGCCAGCCCTTCGAACACTGAAGCTTTCTTT
CASPSNTEAFF
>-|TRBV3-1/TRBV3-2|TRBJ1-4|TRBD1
TGTGCCAGCAGCCACCCGGGACAGTATAATGAAAAACTGTTTTTT
CASSHPGQYNEKLFF
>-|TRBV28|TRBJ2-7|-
TGTGCCAGCAGTACTCGGACTCTTCAGTACTTC
CASSTRTLQYF
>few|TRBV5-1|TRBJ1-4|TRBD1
TGCGCCAGCAGCTTGGGCCAGGGGGCGCGATCTAATGAAAAACTGTTTTTT
CASSLGQGARSNEKLFF
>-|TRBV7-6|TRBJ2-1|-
TGTGCCAGCAGCGATTCTCTAGTCACCTACAATGAGCAGTTCTTC
CASSDSLVTYNEQFF
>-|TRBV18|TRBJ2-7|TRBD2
TGTGCCAGCTCACCATTGGGACTAGCGGGAGTCAAACCCTACGAGCAGTACTTC
CASSPLGLAGVKPYEQYF
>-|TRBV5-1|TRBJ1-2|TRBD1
TGCGCCAGCAGCTCAGGACAGGGTAGCTATGGCTACACCTTC
CASSSGQGSYGYTF
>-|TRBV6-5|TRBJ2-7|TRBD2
TGTGCCAGCAGGTTTAGCGGGAGTTACGAGCAGTACTTC
CASRFSGSYEQYF
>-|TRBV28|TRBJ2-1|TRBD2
TGTGCCAGCAGCCGCGCGGGACTAGTCAGTGAGCAGTTCTTC
CASSRAGLVSEQFF